Below are 21 T cell receptor beta chains sequenced from a single sample in a study of cytomegalovirus exposure and HLA in healthy donors. Use of 60 Vbeta and 13 Jbeta primers characterized the PCR. The assay was immunoSEQ multiplex PCR, and TCRdb's table has in-frame clones only and misses some. The sample includes under 150,000 clones, around 73% of them seen just once. Sequencing was performed on PBMCs. These receptors were taken from a woman aged 40 to 50 in good health and CMV-seronegative.

This clone was observed many times. This chain connects TRBV4-1 to TRBJ1-1; D gene ambiguous. CDR1 is MGHRA and CDR2 is YSYEKL in the germline V gene. CDR3 length equals 13 residues. V was trimmed by 1 base and J by 2 bases, leaving 5 bases between them. DNA for the CDR3: TGCGCCAGCAGCCAAGGCGGAAACACTGAAGCTTTCTTT. Protein product: CASSQGGNTEAFF.

The chain recombines TRBV19 with TRBJ2-1, with TRBD2 identical over 11 bases. With V trimmed by 6 bases and J by 9 bases, 7 bases remained unmatched. CDR1 and CDR2 from the germline V gene are LNHDA and SQIVND (reference sequence). This CDR3 contains 14 residues. The CDR3 nucleotides are TGTGCCAGTAGGGTTAGCGGGGGGGCCGGTGAGCAGTTCTTC. Its protein product is CASRVSGGAGEQFF.

The chain has TRBV5-1 and TRBJ2-5, with TRBD2 identical over 13 bases. From germline, CDR1 is SGHRS and CDR2 YFSETQ. This CDR3 contains 15 residues. The V and J ends lost 2 bases and 3 bases, in that order; junction bases with no gene match: 1. The CDR3 DNA reads TGCGCCAGCAGCTTAGGACTAGCGGGGGAAGAGACCCAGTACTTC. This encodes CASSLGLAGEETQYF.

J is TRBJ1-1 and V is TRBV19, with TRBD1 as a possible D gene (5 bases). V was pared by 6 bases and J by 2 bases, with 10 bases between. The CDR3 loop spans 13 amino acids. Germline CDR1 and CDR2: LNHDA and SQIVND (reference sequence). The CDR3 coding sequence is TGTGCCAGTAGGGGGGGATTCAACACTGAAGCTTTCTTT. Translated: CASRGGFNTEAFF.

Only a few counts were recorded for this clone. J is TRBJ1-5 and V is TRBV27; 7 positions agree with TRBD1. V lost 2 bases and J lost 7; bases outside the gene matches: 5. This CDR3 has 14 residues. Germline CDR1 and CDR2: MNHEY and SMNVEV (reference sequence). The CDR3 sequence is CASSLRAGGQPQHF. The DNA for the CDR3 is TGTGCCAGCAGTTTAAGGGCAGGGGGGCAGCCCCAGCATTTT.

This sequence joins TRBV12-2 and TRBJ2-2; TRBD2, the table's D call, was not compared with the DNA. TRBV12-2 is an annotated pseudogene. The CDR3 sequence is 15 residues long. DNA for the CDR3: TGTGCAAGTCGGCCCGGAGGGTCGAACACCGGGGAGCTGTTTTTT. This translates into CASRPGGSNTGELFF.

The chain employs TRBV9 and TRBJ2-3; 8 nucleotides align to TRBD1. V gave up 6 bases and J gave up 5 bases; unmatched junction bases: 11. The CDR3 consists of 15 residues. Germline V gives CDR1 SGDLS, CDR2 YYNGEE. CDR3 nucleotide sequence: TGTGCCAGCACCCAGCAGACAGGGGTGGGAGATACGCAGTATTTT. The encoded protein is CASTQQTGVGDTQYF.

The chain employs TRBV28 and TRBJ2-7, with D possibly TRBD1 on 6 matching bases. V lost 6 bases and J 6 bases, leaving 18 bases between the germline ends. The CDR3 has 14 residues. The V gene's germline CDR1 is MDHEN and CDR2 SYDVKM. CDR3 in amino acids: CASSHLQGSAEQYV. In DNA form, the CDR3 reads TGTGCCAGCAGCCATCTACAGGGTAGTGCCGAGCAGTACGTC.

V and J are TRBV4-1 and TRBJ2-2; 16 bases agree with TRBD2. This CDR3 has 20 amino acids. V was clipped by 0 bases and J by 3 bases; unmatched bases: 7. Germline CDR1 reads MGHRA; CDR2 reads YSYEKL. DNA of the CDR3: TGCGCCAGCAGCCAAGACGAGGGACTAGCGGGGGGGCGGGACACCGGGGAGCTGTTTTTT. This codes for CASSQDEGLAGGRDTGELFF.

The genes are TRBV2 and TRBJ2-1, with 7 bases matching TRBD1. Germline loops: CDR1 SNHLY, CDR2 FYNNEI. The CDR3 runs 13 residues. The V gene end was trimmed by 4 bases and the J gene end by 12 bases; junction bases not matched to a gene: 9. CDR3 DNA: TGTGCCAGCAGTGGGGACAGCACGACGACGCAGTTCTTC. Its protein product is CASSGDSTTTQFF.

The chain links TRBV5-4 to TRBJ1-1; no definite D call. The CDR3 runs 15 residues. The V end was cut by 0 bases, the J end by 0 bases, with 9 bases between. Germline V lookup: CDR1 SGHNT, CDR2 YYREEE (reference sequence). CDR3 sequence: CASSLGGMMNTEAFF. In DNA, the CDR3 is TGTGCCAGCAGCTTGGGCGGCATGATGAACACTGAAGCTTTCTTT.

This rearrangement joins TRBV19 to TRBJ1-1; D unresolved. V was cut by 0 bases and J by 2 bases, with 10 bases left in between. Germline CDR1 and CDR2: LNHDA and SQIVND (reference sequence). The CDR3 has 15 amino acids. CDR3 sequence reads: CASSIDLLRNTEAFF. The CDR3 region has the DNA TGTGCCAGTAGTATAGATCTACTACGAAACACTGAAGCTTTCTTT.

This chain links TRBV19 with TRBJ1-6; TRBD1 matches at 9 bases. The length of the CDR3 is 13 residues. Trimming took 9 bases from V and 9 from J; bases not matched to a gene: 6. CDR1 is LNHDA and CDR2 is SQIVND in the germline V gene (reference sequence). CDR3 region: CASGTGNSSPLHF. DNA of the CDR3: TGTGCCAGCGGGACAGGGAATAGTTCACCCCTCCACTTT.

This clone turned up a few times. The chain joins TRBV10-3 to TRBJ2-1; no clear D. The germline CDR1 and CDR2 sequences are ENHRY and SYGVKD. V shed 8 bases and J shed 1 base, with 12 bases lying between them. The CDR3 is 14 residues long. The CDR3 coding sequence is TGTGCCATCGGTTCTTCCGGGTCCTACAATGAGCAGTTCTTC. Its translation: CAIGSSGSYNEQFF.

The chain uses TRBV27 and TRBJ2-3; TRBD2 matches at 13 bases. Per germline, CDR1 MNHEY and CDR2 SMNVEV (reference sequence). This CDR3 comprises 18 residues. Trimming at V came to 5 bases and at J to 3 bases, leaving 11 bases not matched to a gene. As DNA, the CDR3 is TGTGCCAGCAGTAGGACTAGCGGGGGAATCACTCTGACAGATACGCAGTATTTT. Translated, it gives CASSRTSGGITLTDTQYF.

The rearrangement uses TRBV28 and TRBJ1-6, with 8 bases lining up with TRBD1. This CDR3 has 16 residues. Per germline, CDR1 MDHEN and CDR2 SYDVKM. The junction had 4 bases not matched to a gene; V was cut back by 4 bases and J by 2 bases. The CDR3 DNA reads as TGTGCCAGCAGTTCCGGACAGGGACCCTATAATTCACCCCTCCACTTT. Amino acids: CASSSGQGPYNSPLHF.

This chain joins TRBV19 and TRBJ1-5; TRBD1 might be the D (6 bases). Trimming left V 7 bases short and J 5 bases short, with 21 bases between. The CDR3 is 16 amino acids. Germline V gives CDR1 LNHDA, CDR2 SQIVND (reference sequence). CDR3 nucleotides: TGTGCCAGTACCCCGCCGGGGGGCGCTTGGGATCAGCCCCAGCATTTT. This sequence encodes CASTPPGGAWDQPQHF.

The rearrangement uses TRBV6-1 and TRBJ2-5; 12 nucleotides align to TRBD1. V shed 11 bases and J 4 bases; nucleotides not matched to a gene: 5. CDR3 length equals 13 residues. Germline lookup yields CDR1 MNHNS and CDR2 SASEGT. CDR3 nucleotides: TGTGCCGGTGGGACAGGGGGCGGAGAGACCCAGTACTTC. Its protein is CAGGTGGGETQYF.

The chain joins TRBV5-5 to TRBJ1-2; the D is unclear. Germline CDR1 and CDR2: SGHKS and YYEKEE (reference sequence). The ends were cut back, 4 bases at V and 4 bases at J, with 11 bases in the middle. This CDR3 is 13 amino acids long. The CDR3 reads CASSENSGYGYTF. The CDR3 coding sequence is TGTGCCAGCAGCGAAAACAGTGGCTATGGCTACACCTTC.

This clone came up once. This sequence joins TRBV5-1 and TRBJ2-7; tentatively, D is TRBD1 (6 bases). The CDR3 loop spans 14 amino acids. Germline V gives CDR1 SGHRS, CDR2 YFSETQ. Trimming removed 6 bases at V and 4 bases at J, with 17 bases between. CDR3: CASKWDNGAYEQYF. For the CDR3, the DNA is TGCGCCAGCAAGTGGGACAATGGGGCTTACGAGCAGTACTTC.

This chain connects TRBV27 to TRBJ2-1; D remains unclear. V was trimmed by 10 bases and J by 7 bases, leaving 11 bases between them. The CDR3 extends over 11 amino acids. The germline CDR1 and CDR2 sequences are MNHEY and SMNVEV (reference sequence). The CDR3 reads CATRLENEQFF. The CDR3 DNA follows: TGTGCCACCCGCCTAGAGAATGAGCAGTTCTTC.